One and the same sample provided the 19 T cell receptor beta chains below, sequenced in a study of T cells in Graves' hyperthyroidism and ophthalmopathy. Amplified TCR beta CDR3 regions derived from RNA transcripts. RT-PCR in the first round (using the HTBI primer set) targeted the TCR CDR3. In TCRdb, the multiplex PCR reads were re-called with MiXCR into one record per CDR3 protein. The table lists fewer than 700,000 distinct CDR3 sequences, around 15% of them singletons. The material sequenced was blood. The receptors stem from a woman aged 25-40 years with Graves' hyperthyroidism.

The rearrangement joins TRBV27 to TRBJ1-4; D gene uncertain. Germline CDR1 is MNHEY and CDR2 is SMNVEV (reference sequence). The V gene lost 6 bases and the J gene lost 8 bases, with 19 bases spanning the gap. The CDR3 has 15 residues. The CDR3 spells CASSRFGLNREKLFF. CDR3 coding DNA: TGTGCCAGCAGCCGCTTCGGGCTCAATAGAGAAAAACTGTTTTTT.

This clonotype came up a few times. CDR3: CAISESYANSPLHF. CDR3 bases: TGTGCCATCAGTGAGTCGTACGCTAATTCACCCCTCCACTTT. This chain connects TRBV10-3 to TRBJ1-6; D unclear. V lost 0 bases and J 6 bases, leaving 6 bases between the germline ends. The V gene's germline CDR1 is ENHRY and CDR2 SYGVKD. The CDR3 totals 14 residues.

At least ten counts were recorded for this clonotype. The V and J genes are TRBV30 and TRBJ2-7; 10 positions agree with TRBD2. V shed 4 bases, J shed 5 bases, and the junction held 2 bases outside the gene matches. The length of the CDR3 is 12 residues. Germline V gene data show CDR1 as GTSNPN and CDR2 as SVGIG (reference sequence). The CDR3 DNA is TGTGCCTGGAACCTAGCGGGAGACGAGCAGTACTTC. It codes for CAWNLAGDEQYF.

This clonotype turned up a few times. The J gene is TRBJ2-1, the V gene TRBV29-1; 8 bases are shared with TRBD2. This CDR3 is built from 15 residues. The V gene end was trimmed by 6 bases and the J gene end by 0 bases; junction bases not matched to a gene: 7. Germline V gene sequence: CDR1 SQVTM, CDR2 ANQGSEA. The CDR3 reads CSVRATSGSYNEQFF. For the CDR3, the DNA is TGCAGCGTGCGAGCCACTAGCGGCTCCTACAATGAGCAGTTCTTC.

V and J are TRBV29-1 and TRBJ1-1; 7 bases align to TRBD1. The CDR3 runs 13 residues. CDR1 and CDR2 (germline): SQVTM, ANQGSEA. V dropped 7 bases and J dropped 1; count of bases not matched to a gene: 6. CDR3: CSGGQVPNTEAFF. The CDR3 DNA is TGCAGCGGCGGACAGGTACCGAACACTGAAGCTTTCTTT.

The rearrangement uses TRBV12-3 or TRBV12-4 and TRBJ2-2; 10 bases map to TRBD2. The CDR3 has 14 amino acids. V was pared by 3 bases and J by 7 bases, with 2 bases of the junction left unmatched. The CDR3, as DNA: TGTGCCAGCAGTTTGGCTAGCGGGGGCGGGGAGCTGTTTTTT. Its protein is CASSLASGGGELFF.

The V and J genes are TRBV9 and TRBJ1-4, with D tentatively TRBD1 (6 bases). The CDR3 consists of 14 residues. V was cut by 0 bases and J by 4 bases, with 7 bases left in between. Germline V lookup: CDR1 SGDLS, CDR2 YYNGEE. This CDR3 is CASSVDRDNEKLFF. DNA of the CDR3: TGTGCCAGCAGCGTAGACAGGGATAATGAAAAACTGTTTTTT.

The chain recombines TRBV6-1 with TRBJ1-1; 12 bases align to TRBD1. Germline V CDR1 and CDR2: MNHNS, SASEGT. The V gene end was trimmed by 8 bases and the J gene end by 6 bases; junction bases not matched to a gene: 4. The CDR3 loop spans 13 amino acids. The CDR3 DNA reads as TGTGCCAGCCAGGGACAGGGGGCTGCTGAAGCTTTCTTT. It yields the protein CASQGQGAAEAFF.

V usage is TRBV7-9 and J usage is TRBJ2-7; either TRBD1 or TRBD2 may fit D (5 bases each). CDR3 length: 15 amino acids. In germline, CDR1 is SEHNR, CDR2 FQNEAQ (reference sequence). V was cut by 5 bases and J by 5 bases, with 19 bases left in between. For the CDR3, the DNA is TGTGCCAGCAGCGCCACCGGGACCGGGAATGACGAGCAGTACTTC. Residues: CASSATGTGNDEQYF.

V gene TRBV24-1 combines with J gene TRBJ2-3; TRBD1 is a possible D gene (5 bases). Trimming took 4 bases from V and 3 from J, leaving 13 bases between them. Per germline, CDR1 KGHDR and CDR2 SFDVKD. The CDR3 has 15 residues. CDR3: CATSEFRDSTDTQYF. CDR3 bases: TGTGCCACCAGTGAATTTCGTGACAGTACAGATACGCAGTATTTT.

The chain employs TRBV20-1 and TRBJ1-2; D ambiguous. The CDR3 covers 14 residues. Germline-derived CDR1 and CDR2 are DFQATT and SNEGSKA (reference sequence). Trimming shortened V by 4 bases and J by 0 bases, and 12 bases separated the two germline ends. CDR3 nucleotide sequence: TGCAGTGCTAAGATGGCAGGATCTAACTATGGCTACACCTTC. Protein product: CSAKMAGSNYGYTF.

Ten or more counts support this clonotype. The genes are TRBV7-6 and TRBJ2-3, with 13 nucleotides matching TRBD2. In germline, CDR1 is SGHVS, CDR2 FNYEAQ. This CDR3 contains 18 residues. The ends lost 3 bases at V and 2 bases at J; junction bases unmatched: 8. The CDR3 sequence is CASSFSPTSGRYTDTQYF. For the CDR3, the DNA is TGTGCCAGCAGCTTCTCGCCGACTAGCGGGAGGTACACAGATACGCAGTATTTT.

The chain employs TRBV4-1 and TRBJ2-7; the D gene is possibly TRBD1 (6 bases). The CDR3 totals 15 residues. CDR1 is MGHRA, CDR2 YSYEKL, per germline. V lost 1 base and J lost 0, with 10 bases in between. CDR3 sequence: CASSQVMTGSYEQYF. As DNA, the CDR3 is TGCGCCAGCAGCCAAGTGATGACAGGCTCCTACGAGCAGTACTTC.

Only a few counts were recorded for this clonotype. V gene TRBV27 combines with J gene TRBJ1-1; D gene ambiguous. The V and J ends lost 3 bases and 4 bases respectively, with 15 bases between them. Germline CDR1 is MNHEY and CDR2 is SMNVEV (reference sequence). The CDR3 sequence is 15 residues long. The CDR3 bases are TGTGCCAGCAGTTTTCGTGGGAGACGGCCCACTGAAGCTTTCTTT. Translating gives CASSFRGRRPTEAFF.

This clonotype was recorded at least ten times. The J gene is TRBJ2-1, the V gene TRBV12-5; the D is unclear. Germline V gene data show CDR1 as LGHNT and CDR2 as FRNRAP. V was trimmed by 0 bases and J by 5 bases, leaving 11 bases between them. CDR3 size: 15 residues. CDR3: CASGLVLGLNNEQFF. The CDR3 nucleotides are TGTGCTAGTGGTTTGGTCCTGGGCCTAAACAATGAGCAGTTCTTC.

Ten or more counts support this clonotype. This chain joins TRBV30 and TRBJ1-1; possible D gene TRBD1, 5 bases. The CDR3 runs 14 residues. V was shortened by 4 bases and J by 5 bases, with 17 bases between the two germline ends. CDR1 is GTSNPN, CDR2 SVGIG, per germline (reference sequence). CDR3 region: CAWIRASGRTEAFF. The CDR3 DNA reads TGTGCCTGGATTCGGGCTTCGGGGCGGACTGAAGCTTTCTTT.

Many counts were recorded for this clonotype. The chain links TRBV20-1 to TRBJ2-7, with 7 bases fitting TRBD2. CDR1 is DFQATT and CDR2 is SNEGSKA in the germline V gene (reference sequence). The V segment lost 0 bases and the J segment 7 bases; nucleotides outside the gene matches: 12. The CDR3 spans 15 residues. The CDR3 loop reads CSARDSGRVAGEQYF. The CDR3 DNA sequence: TGCAGTGCTAGAGACAGTGGGAGGGTGGCGGGTGAGCAGTACTTC.

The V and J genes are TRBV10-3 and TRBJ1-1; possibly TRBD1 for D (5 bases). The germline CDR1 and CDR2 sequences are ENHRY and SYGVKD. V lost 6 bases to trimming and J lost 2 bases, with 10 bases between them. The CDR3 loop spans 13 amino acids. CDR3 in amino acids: CAIRGPGNTEAFF. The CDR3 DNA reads TGTGCCATCAGGGGGCCGGGAAACACTGAAGCTTTCTTT.

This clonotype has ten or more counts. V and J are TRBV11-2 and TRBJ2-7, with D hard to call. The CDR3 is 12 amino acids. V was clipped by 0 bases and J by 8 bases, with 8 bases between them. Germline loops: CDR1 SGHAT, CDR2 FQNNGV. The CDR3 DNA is TGTGCCAGCAGCTTAGATACAGAGAAGCAGTACTTC. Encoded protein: CASSLDTEKQYF.